This TCR beta chain emerged from a study of blood T cell repertoires in COVID-19. Study-level background: Acute and convalescent COVID-19 samples came from the United States, Italy and Spain.

The CDR3 is made up of 15 amino acids. Germline V CDR1 and CDR2: ENHRY, SYGVKD. V lost 0 bases to trimming and J lost 2 bases, with 11 bases between them. Original methodology: Amplification of reference gene primers was used by the study to estimate nucleated cell counts. The data were produced by immunoSEQ multiplex PCR, yet TCRdb's version contains in-frame clones alone and is incomplete. V, J and clone size reflect that table, while D and trimming were determined from the DNA. Seen here are tens of thousands of clones, about three quarters observed once, and the top ten hold about half. Sequenced material: peripheral blood. V gene TRBV10-3 combines with J gene TRBJ2-7; perhaps TRBD1 as D (6 bases). The TCR sequence derives from a human donor in a cohort sampled during active COVID-19. Here the CDR3 reads CAISESEKGAYEQYF. Written as DNA, the CDR3 is TGTGCCATCAGTGAGTCAGAGAAGGGGGCCTACGAGCAGTACTTC.